A single sample is the source of the 3 T cell receptor beta chains below, sequenced in a study of blood T cell repertoires in COVID-19. The data were produced by immunoSEQ multiplex PCR, yet TCRdb's version contains in-frame clones alone and is incomplete. The sample yields roughly 110,000 clones, roughly 90% seen once. The source material was peripheral blood. These TCRs come from a man in his forties with active or convalescent COVID-19.

This clone has only a few counts. The V gene is TRBV14, the J gene TRBJ2-2; D is ambiguous. CDR1 is SGHDN, CDR2 FVKESK, per germline. Deletions cut 4 bases from V and 2 bases from J, with 8 bases between. There are 14 residues in the CDR3. Here the CDR3 DNA reads TGTGCCAGCAGCCCACTACTAAACACCGGGGAGCTGTTTTTT. Its protein is CASSPLLNTGELFF. The variable domain in full, with the rest retrieved from reference TRBV14 and TRBJ2-2, is EAGVTQFPSHSVIEKGQTVTLRCDPISGHDNLYWYRRVMGKEIKFLLHFVKESKQDESGMPNNRFLAERTGGTYSTLKVQPAELEDSGVYFCASSPLLNTGELFFGEGSRLTVL.

The V gene is TRBV19, the J gene TRBJ1-6, with 10 bases identical to TRBD1. V gave up 3 bases and J gave up 7 bases; unmatched junction bases: 6. Germline V gene sequence: CDR1 LNHDA, CDR2 SQIVND (reference sequence). This CDR3 is 16 amino acids long. The CDR3 here is CASSIVAGQGNSPLHF. The CDR3 region has the DNA TGTGCCAGTAGTATTGTGGCGGGACAGGGGAATTCACCCCTCCACTTT. The complete variable domain, with remaining parts taken from reference TRBV19 and TRBJ1-6, reads DGGITQSPKYLFRKEGQNVTLSCEQNLNHDAMYWYRQDPGQGLRLIYYSQIVNDFQKGDIAEGYSVSREKKESFPLTVTSAQKNPTAFYLCASSIVAGQGNSPLHFGNGTRLTVT.

The chain uses TRBV3-1 (or the pseudogene TRBV3-2) and TRBJ2-1; D may be TRBD1 (7 bases). The CDR3 spans 15 residues. Germline CDR1 is LGHDT and CDR2 is YNNKEL (reference sequence). Trimming took 7 bases from V and 0 from J, leaving 13 bases between them. Here the CDR3 reads CASTQGGLSYNEQFF. The DNA of the CDR3 is TGTGCCAGCACCCAGGGGGGACTCTCCTACAATGAGCAGTTCTTC.